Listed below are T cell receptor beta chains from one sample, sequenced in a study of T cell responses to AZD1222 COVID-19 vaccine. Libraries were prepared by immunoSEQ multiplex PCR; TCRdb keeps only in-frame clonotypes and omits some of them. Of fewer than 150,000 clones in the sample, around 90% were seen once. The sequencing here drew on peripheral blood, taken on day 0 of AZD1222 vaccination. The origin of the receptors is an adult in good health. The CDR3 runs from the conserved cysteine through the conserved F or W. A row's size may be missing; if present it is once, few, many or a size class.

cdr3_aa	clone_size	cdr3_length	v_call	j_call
CASSSTVLAGGANTGELFF	-	19	TRBV28	TRBJ2-2
CASSQNRRGTPGNQPQHF	-	18	TRBV3-1/TRBV3-2	TRBJ1-5
CASSVPKNGDTTEYGYTF	few	18	TRBV9	TRBJ1-2
CSVSGTSGRGETQYF	-	15	TRBV29-1	TRBJ2-5
CASSRGGTGNNEQFF	-	15	TRBV11-3	TRBJ2-1
CASSEASGSGTDTQYF	-	16	TRBV2	TRBJ2-3
CASSQGVTEAFF	-	12	TRBV11-2	TRBJ1-1
CASRTVGGNYGYTF	-	14	TRBV6-5	TRBJ1-2
CASSYEGMSEQFF	-	13	TRBV5-1	TRBJ2-1
CASRITGFGQPQHF	-	14	TRBV28	TRBJ1-5
CASSTGSAPKNIQYF	few	15	TRBV6-5	TRBJ2-4
CAIGQGTLNEKLFF	-	14	TRBV10-3	TRBJ1-4
CASSLAPGRQQDGYTF	-	16	TRBV5-1	TRBJ1-2
CASSQDWTGAPEQYF	-	15	TRBV4-2	TRBJ2-7
CASSSPPGFTEAFF	-	14	TRBV28	TRBJ1-1
CASNNASGWETQYF	-	14	TRBV19	TRBJ2-5
CASSQDGGAPGPFF	-	14	TRBV3-1/TRBV3-2	TRBJ1-1
CSVLAGGGTSGYNSYNEQFF	-	20	TRBV29-1	TRBJ2-1
CASSLTGTGENTIYF	-	15	TRBV18	TRBJ1-3
CASSQGILQGVSYNSPLHF	-	19	TRBV3-1/TRBV3-2	TRBJ1-6
CASSFNQGQYF	-	11	TRBV11-1	TRBJ2-5
CASQRTGQGTGELFF	-	15	TRBV5-1	TRBJ2-2
CASSFWGALGYTF	-	13	TRBV12-3/TRBV12-4	TRBJ1-2
CASSRTWTDRVVTDTQYF	once	18	TRBV5-4	TRBJ2-3
CATAAGGWEKMNTEAFF	-	17	TRBV28	TRBJ1-1
CATIQETQYF	-	10	TRBV28	TRBJ2-5
CASSLDRVRSYNEQFF	-	16	TRBV7-2	TRBJ2-1
CAWSITGGLGEAFF	few	14	TRBV30	TRBJ1-1
CASSLMAGLGYEQYF	-	15	TRBV7-8	TRBJ2-7
CASIGETPNYGYTF	-	14	TRBV6-5	TRBJ1-2
CASSLVPGGGNQPQHF	once	16	TRBV7-2	TRBJ1-5
CASSIRPNQPQHF	once	13	TRBV4-3	TRBJ1-5
CASSLTGQPQHF	-	12	TRBV28	TRBJ1-5
CASSPLAGGREQFF	-	14	TRBV6-6	TRBJ2-1
CASSSHLGEATEAFF	-	15	TRBV5-4	TRBJ1-1
CASSLDGGYTEAFF	-	14	TRBV7-9	TRBJ1-1
CASSLGGTYEQYF	-	13	TRBV12-3/TRBV12-4	TRBJ2-7
CASSAGGRNYGYTF	-	14	TRBV6-4	TRBJ1-2
CASSYGPGNGANVLTF	-	16	TRBV6-5	TRBJ2-6
CASRRTSGSTDTQYF	-	15	TRBV5-1	TRBJ2-3
CASSEWDRGTDTQYF	once	15	TRBV6-1	TRBJ2-3
CASSQYPFGVPSYNEQFF	-	18	TRBV23-1	TRBJ2-1
CASSPGLAGGYEQYF	-	15	TRBV7-2	TRBJ2-7
CATTRGGFNTEAFF	-	14	TRBV6-5	TRBJ1-1
CASERLANTGELFF	once	14	TRBV4-2	TRBJ2-2
CASSDRADTQYF	-	12	TRBV10-1	TRBJ2-3
CASSPRAAGETQYF	-	14	TRBV7-9	TRBJ2-5
CASSMTMNNEQFF	-	13	TRBV5-6	TRBJ2-1
CATSREPGLAHEQFF	-	15	TRBV15	TRBJ2-1
CASSLGGSSPLHF	-	13	TRBV12-3/TRBV12-4	TRBJ1-6
CASSIPLAEETQYF	-	14	TRBV5-4	TRBJ2-5
CASSGQRESAEQFF	-	14	TRBV7-2	TRBJ2-1
CSVYGHGEKLFF	-	12	TRBV29-1	TRBJ1-4
CASSLGGQGSETQYF	-	15	TRBV28	TRBJ2-5
CASSLAGAGQPQHF	-	14	TRBV28	TRBJ1-5
CASSLVLGRGYTF	-	13	TRBV5-1	TRBJ1-2
CATSRDVGGSTDTQYF	-	16	TRBV15	TRBJ2-3
CASSSFARDRVVGNTIYF	-	18	TRBV5-5	TRBJ1-3
CASSRGQGDREQYF	-	14	TRBV18	TRBJ2-7
CASSPTGFRGYTF	-	13	TRBV3-1/TRBV3-2	TRBJ1-2